Each of the 7 T cell receptor beta chains below was sequenced from the same sample in a study of shared clonotypes between healthy human individuals. The method was immunoSEQ multiplex PCR; TCRdb's version includes in-frame clones alone and lacks a portion of them. The sample has fewer than 3 million clones, 80% to 95% seen once. Material for sequencing was naive CD4+ T cells from PBMCs. Subset of the sample: CD45RA+ positively selected. These receptors all come from a man younger than 30 in good health. Some clones in this sample may be carry-over from other donors' samples.

For this clone: The sample carries other DNA sequences with the same CDR3. The V call is TRBV18, the J call TRBJ2-7; 7 nucleotides agree with TRBD2. Trimming took 3 bases from V and 3 from J; bases not matched to a gene: 2. CDR1 is KGHSH and CDR2 is LQKENI in the germline V gene. The CDR3 extends over 13 amino acids. CDR3 sequence (DNA): TGTGCCAGCTCACCCCTAGCGGACTACGAGCAGTACTTC. Amino acids: CASSPLADYEQYF.

Of note for this clone: Other DNA sequences within the sample encode an identical CDR3. As DNA, the CDR3 is TGTGCCAGCTCGCCGGACCCGAACACTGAAGCTTTCTTT. Amino acids: CASSPDPNTEAFF. This sequence joins TRBV6-5 and TRBJ1-1; unclear D gene. Germline values: CDR1 MNHEY, CDR2 SVGAGI. The CDR3 is 13 residues long. Deletions cut 8 bases from V and 1 base from J, with 11 bases between.

This clone was picked up a small number of times. The chain carries TRBV2 and TRBJ1-2; no clear D. V was clipped by 3 bases and J by 4 bases, with 3 bases between them. CDR1 is SNHLY, CDR2 FYNNEI, per germline. The CDR3 sequence is 11 residues long. As DNA, the CDR3 is TGTGCCAGCAGTGAGGGCTATGGCTACACCTTC. This codes for CASSEGYGYTF. Full variable domain (remainder filled in from reference TRBV2 and TRBJ1-2): EPEVTQTPSHQVTQMGQEVILRCVPISNHLYFYWYRQILGQKVEFLVSFYNNEISEKSEIFDDQFSVERPDGSNFTLKIRSTKLEDSAMYFCASSEGYGYTFGSGTRLTVV.

Remarks on this clone: This CDR3 is also generated by other DNA sequences in the sample. The chain employs TRBV29-1 and TRBJ2-5; the D is unclear. The CDR3 has 13 residues. The germline CDR1 and CDR2 sequences are SQVTM and ANQGSEA. Between the trimmed V and J ends, which lost 1 base and 4 bases, there was a span of 10 bases. The CDR3 is CSVEGRARETQYF. The CDR3 region has the DNA TGCAGCGTTGAAGGTCGGGCGAGAGAGACCCAGTACTTC.

The chain is built from TRBV5-1 and TRBJ2-1; 8 nucleotides agree with TRBD2. The CDR3 consists of 17 residues. V gave up 0 bases and J gave up 5 bases; unmatched junction bases: 10. CDR1 and CDR2 from the germline V gene are SGHRS and YFSETQ. The CDR3 loop reads CASSLVYGTSLDNEQFF. The CDR3 bases are TGCGCCAGCAGCTTGGTCTACGGGACTAGTCTCGACAATGAGCAGTTCTTC.

The gene calls are TRBV5-1 and TRBJ1-2; D may be TRBD1 (6 bases). Per the germline V gene, CDR1 is SGHRS and CDR2 is YFSETQ. Trimming cost V 0 bases and J 7 bases, with 13 bases left between them. This CDR3 is 14 amino acids long. The CDR3 DNA reads as TGCGCCAGCAGCTTGGATCCGGGAGGGGGTGGCTACACCTTC. Its protein is CASSLDPGGGGYTF.

This chain links TRBV5-1 with TRBJ2-1; D may be TRBD1 (6 bases). Trimming shortened V by 0 bases and J by 5 bases, and 12 bases separated the two germline ends. The CDR3 runs to 15 residues. Germline values: CDR1 SGHRS, CDR2 YFSETQ. The chain's CDR3 is CASSLDRATNNEQFF. DNA of the CDR3: TGCGCCAGCAGCTTGGACAGGGCTACCAACAATGAGCAGTTCTTC.